This T cell receptor (beta chain) was found in a study of blood T cell repertoires in COVID-19. Background on the study: From the United States, Italy and Spain came samples of acute and convalescent COVID-19. PBMCs, B-cell-depleted T cells, or T cells provided the cDNA or gDNA that made up the material.

Unmatched junction bases numbered 5, after V lost 8 bases and J lost 5 bases. Looked up from germline, CDR1 is ENHRY and CDR2 is SYGVKD. The CDR3 is 14 residues long. TCRdb keeps only in-frame clones here, not all; method: immunoSEQ multiplex PCR. The data show over 200,000 clones, around 89% seen once. The receptor was derived from a woman in her thirties or forties with acute or convalescent COVID-19. The specimen sequenced was peripheral blood. The chain employs TRBV10-3 and TRBJ1-4; 10 positions agree with TRBD1. The CDR3 region is CAIARDRGNEKLFF. In DNA, the CDR3 is TGTGCCATCGCCCGGGACAGGGGAAATGAAAAACTGTTTTTT.